One and the same sample provided the 25 T cell receptor beta chains below, sequenced in a study of blood T cell repertoires in COVID-19. Sequenced by immunoSEQ multiplex PCR; TCRdb stores in-frame clones only, minus some. Among 150,000 to 200,000 clones listed, 76% were seen once. The sample taken for sequencing was peripheral blood. These receptors all stem from a woman between 50 and 59 years old with active or convalescent COVID-19.

The genes are TRBV19 and TRBJ1-4; 8 nucleotides match TRBD1. The germline CDR1 and CDR2 sequences are LNHDA and SQIVND (reference sequence). V lost 6 bases, J lost 4 bases, and 7 bases stayed unmatched. This CDR3 has 15 residues. This chain's CDR3 is CASRGTGSINEKLFF. CDR3 nucleotide sequence: TGTGCCAGTAGGGGGACAGGATCGATTAATGAAAAACTGTTTTTT.

This chain connects TRBV5-6 to TRBJ1-2, with 12 bases fitting TRBD1. CDR3 size: 17 residues. J lost 5 bases, V lost 4 bases, and 12 bases had no gene match. From germline, CDR1 is SGHDT and CDR2 YYEEEE. The CDR3 is CASSAGTGGADPYGYTF. CDR3 DNA: TGTGCCAGCAGCGCAGGGACAGGGGGCGCGGATCCTTATGGCTACACCTTC.

The chain uses TRBV7-3 and TRBJ1-2; tentatively, D is TRBD1 (5 bases). Trimming took 1 base from V and 3 from J, leaving 12 bases between them. The V gene's germline CDR1 is SGHTA and CDR2 FQGTGA. This CDR3 contains 15 residues. The CDR3 loop reads CASSLIIQAYYGYTF. CDR3 bases: TGTGCCAGCAGCTTAATTATACAGGCCTACTATGGCTACACCTTC.

V usage is TRBV5-6 and J usage is TRBJ2-7; TRBD2 aligns across 8 bases. CDR1 is SGHDT and CDR2 is YYEEEE in the germline V gene. After removal of 0 bases from V and 5 bases from J, the junction contained 1 base not matched to a gene. This CDR3 has 13 residues. CDR3 nucleotide sequence: TGTGCCAGCAGCTTGGAACTAGCGGACGAGCAGTACTTC. It translates to CASSLELADEQYF.

This chain connects TRBV5-5 to TRBJ1-4; tentatively, D is TRBD1 (6 bases). The CDR3 has 14 amino acids. Per the germline V gene, CDR1 is SGHKS and CDR2 is YYEKEE (reference sequence). V shed 2 bases and J shed 5 bases, with 10 bases lying between them. The CDR3 coding sequence is TGTGCCAGCAGCTTATCACAGGGAAATGAAAAACTGTTTTTT. This codes for CASSLSQGNEKLFF.

The chain employs TRBV11-2 and TRBJ2-1, with D maybe TRBD2 (5 bases). Trimming left V 7 bases short and J 4 bases short, with 20 bases between. This CDR3 comprises 16 residues. CDR1 is SGHAT, CDR2 FQNNGV, per germline. CDR3 DNA sequence: TGTGCCAGCACGTCATCAATAGCGAGAGCATACAATGAGCAGTTCTTC. It codes for CASTSSIARAYNEQFF.

CDR3 DNA: TGTGCCAGCAGACAAACAACAGGGGGTAGATCACCCCTCCACTTT. Its protein is CASRQTTGGRSPLHF. The V and J genes are TRBV6-6 and TRBJ1-6, with 8 bases aligning to TRBD1. Germline trimming cut 6 bases from V and 10 bases from J; bases unmatched to any gene: 11. Looked up from germline, CDR1 is MNHNY and CDR2 is SVGAGI (reference sequence). This CDR3 comprises 15 residues.

The chain has TRBV6-2 or TRBV6-3 and TRBJ2-3; TRBD2 matches 14 bases. CDR3 length: 20 amino acids. After removal of 2 bases from V and 4 bases from J, the junction contained 14 bases not matched to a gene. Germline CDR1 and CDR2: MNHEY and SVGEGT. CDR3 nucleotides: TGTGCCAGCAGTTACGAGTTGACTAGCGGGAGGGCAGGCCGCCCAGATACGCAGTATTTT. This encodes CASSYELTSGRAGRPDTQYF.

The V and J genes are TRBV27 and TRBJ1-1; the match to TRBD1 covers 12 bases. The germline CDR1 and CDR2 sequences are MNHEY and SMNVEV (reference sequence). V lost 1 base, J lost 6 bases, and 9 bases stayed unmatched. The length of the CDR3 is 17 residues. CDR3 region: CASSLWGTGGYRAEAFF. The CDR3 nucleotides are TGTGCCAGCAGTTTATGGGGGACAGGGGGCTACCGCGCTGAAGCTTTCTTT.

The V call is TRBV7-2, the J call TRBJ2-5; 9 bases are a match to TRBD2. This CDR3 region has 14 residues. Trimming took 1 base from V and 9 from J; bases not matched to a gene: 6. From germline, CDR1 is SGHTA and CDR2 FQGNSA. Here the CDR3 DNA reads TGTGCCAGCAGCTTAGGACTAGCGGAGGTGGCCCAGTACTTC. It specifies CASSLGLAEVAQYF. The entire variable domain, with the rest obtained from reference TRBV7-2 and TRBJ2-5, is as follows: GAGVSQSPSNKVTEKGKDVELRCDPISGHTALYWYRQSLGQGLEFLIYFQGNSAPDKSGLPSDRFSAERTGGSVSTLTIQRTQQEDSAVYLCASSLGLAEVAQYFGPGTRLLVL.

The chain joins TRBV19 to TRBJ2-7, with 7 bases fitting TRBD2. The CDR3 extends over 16 amino acids. V was clipped by 5 bases and J by 6 bases; unmatched bases: 16. CDR1 and CDR2 from the germline V gene are LNHDA and SQIVND (reference sequence). DNA of the CDR3: TGTGCCAGTAGTCCATATGGGGGGGGAGCCGCAATCGAGCAGTACTTC. The encoded protein is CASSPYGGGAAIEQYF. Supplemented by reference TRBV19 and TRBJ2-7, the full variable domain reads DGGITQSPKYLFRKEGQNVTLSCEQNLNHDAMYWYRQDPGQGLRLIYYSQIVNDFQKGDIAEGYSVSREKKESFPLTVTSAQKNPTAFYLCASSPYGGGAAIEQYFGPGTRLTVT.

The chain carries TRBV6-1 and TRBJ2-5; TRBD1 agrees at 10 bases. This CDR3 comprises 16 residues. The germline V gene encodes CDR1 MNHNS and CDR2 SASEGT. The junction had 5 bases not matched to a gene; V was cut back by 0 bases and J by 4 bases. The CDR3 DNA sequence: TGTGCCAGCAGTGAAGCGCTTGGACAGGGGGTAGAGACCCAGTACTTC. Protein: CASSEALGQGVETQYF.

V and J are TRBV6-2 or TRBV6-3 and TRBJ1-2; no clear D. Germline V CDR1 and CDR2: MNHEY, SVGEGT. The CDR3 has 14 amino acids. V was shortened by 5 bases and J by 7 bases, with 17 bases between the two germline ends. The CDR3 DNA reads TGTGCCAGCAGTCCCGACGGGGTCCGAGGTGGCTACACCTTC. It is translated as CASSPDGVRGGYTF.

This clone occurred once. The gene calls are TRBV9 and TRBJ1-4; a weak D match, TRBD1 (6 bases). This CDR3 spans 15 amino acids. The germline V gene has CDR1 SGDLS and CDR2 YYNGEE. The V end lost 4 bases, the J end lost 5 bases, and 15 bases lay between the germline ends. CDR3 sequence reads: CASSKTGTLNEKLFF. In DNA form, the CDR3 reads TGTGCCAGCAGCAAAACCGGGACATTAAATGAAAAACTGTTTTTT.

The genes are TRBV19 and TRBJ2-1, with 7 nucleotides matching TRBD1. V dropped 3 bases and J dropped 3; count of bases not matched to a gene: 5. The CDR3 runs 15 residues. Germline V gene lookup returns CDR1 LNHDA and CDR2 SQIVND (reference sequence). The CDR3 DNA follows: TGTGCCAGTAGTATTGAAGACAGGGACTACAATGAGCAGTTCTTC. This gives the protein CASSIEDRDYNEQFF. Full variable domain (missing parts from reference TRBV19 and TRBJ2-1): DGGITQSPKYLFRKEGQNVTLSCEQNLNHDAMYWYRQDPGQGLRLIYYSQIVNDFQKGDIAEGYSVSREKKESFPLTVTSAQKNPTAFYLCASSIEDRDYNEQFFGPGTRLTVL.

This chain's CDR3 is CASSLSTSGQETQYF. In DNA, the CDR3 is TGTGCCAGCAGCTTATCCACTAGCGGCCAAGAGACCCAGTACTTC. The chain couples TRBV11-2 to TRBJ2-5; 8 bases line up with TRBD2. Trimming at V came to 2 bases and at J to 1 base, leaving 3 bases not matched to a gene. CDR3 size: 15 residues. Germline values: CDR1 SGHAT, CDR2 FQNNGV.

This sequence joins TRBV5-6 and TRBJ1-5; D possibly corresponds to TRBD1 (5 bases). V lost 0 bases to trimming and J lost 7 bases, with 8 bases between them. CDR1 and CDR2 (germline): SGHDT, YYEEEE. This CDR3 has 13 amino acids. This CDR3 reads CASSLAGYQPQHF. CDR3 coding DNA: TGTGCCAGCAGCTTGGCAGGGTACCAGCCCCAGCATTTT.

The chain employs TRBV2 and TRBJ1-4, with a weak D call TRBD1 (5 bases). Germline values: CDR1 SNHLY, CDR2 FYNNEI. V shed 0 bases and J shed 9 bases, with 11 bases lying between them. The CDR3 loop spans 14 amino acids. The CDR3 DNA is TGTGCCAGCAGTGAAGCGCAAGGGGATCAAAAACTGTTTTTT. Protein sequence: CASSEAQGDQKLFF.

This chain links TRBV20-1 with TRBJ2-1; D is undetermined. Germline assignment: CDR1 DFQATT and CDR2 SNEGSKA (reference sequence). The V end was cut by 5 bases, the J end by 8 bases, with 10 bases between. The CDR3 is made up of 11 amino acids. Here the CDR3 reads CSAPPRYEQFF. As DNA, the CDR3 is TGCAGTGCTCCTCCTAGGTATGAGCAGTTCTTC.

V is TRBV10-3 and J is TRBJ2-5; 8 nucleotides line up with TRBD1. This CDR3 is built from 15 residues. Germline V gene data show CDR1 as ENHRY and CDR2 as SYGVKD. V gave up 3 bases and J gave up 5 bases; unmatched junction bases: 8. CDR3 DNA sequence: TGTGCCATCAGTGAAGGGCAGGGGGCTAGGGAGACCCAGTACTTC. This gives the protein CAISEGQGARETQYF.

Only a few counts were recorded for this clone. The chain recombines TRBV19 with TRBJ2-2; 10 bases agree with TRBD2. Unmatched junction bases numbered 5, after V lost 6 bases and J lost 1 base. Germline CDR1 reads LNHDA; CDR2 reads SQIVND (reference sequence). There are 16 residues in the CDR3. This CDR3 is CASRKRGGGNTGELFF. Written as DNA, the CDR3 is TGTGCCAGTAGAAAGCGGGGGGGAGGGAACACCGGGGAGCTGTTTTTT. Complete variable domain (other parts from reference TRBV19 and TRBJ2-2): DGGITQSPKYLFRKEGQNVTLSCEQNLNHDAMYWYRQDPGQGLRLIYYSQIVNDFQKGDIAEGYSVSREKKESFPLTVTSAQKNPTAFYLCASRKRGGGNTGELFFGEGSRLTVL.

The chain couples TRBV19 to TRBJ1-1; D perhaps matches TRBD1 (6 bases). V shed 2 bases and J shed 10 bases, with 17 bases lying between them. Germline-derived CDR1 and CDR2 are LNHDA and SQIVND (reference sequence). CDR3 length equals 14 residues. In DNA, the CDR3 is TGTGCCAGTAGTATATATTATAAGGGGGAGCGAGCTTTCTTT. Protein sequence: CASSIYYKGERAFF.

This clone was detected a few times. V is TRBV5-4 and J is TRBJ2-7; the match to TRBD2 covers 9 bases. CDR1 is SGHNT and CDR2 is YYREEE in the germline V gene (reference sequence). The CDR3 extends over 14 amino acids. With 1 base clipped from V and 3 bases from J, the junction kept 2 bases outside the gene matches. CDR3 sequence reads: CASSLSSGGYEQYF. Written as DNA, the CDR3 is TGTGCCAGCAGCTTGAGTAGCGGGGGCTACGAGCAGTACTTC. The variable domain in full, with the rest retrieved from reference TRBV5-4 and TRBJ2-7, is ETGVTQSPTHLIKTRGQQVTLRCSSQSGHNTVSWYQQALGQGPQFIFQYYREEENGRGNFPPRFSGLQFPNYSSELNVNALELDDSALYLCASSLSSGGYEQYFGPGTRLTVT.

The J gene is TRBJ2-2, the V gene TRBV7-3; TRBD1 aligns across 7 bases. V lost 5 bases and J lost 4; bases outside the gene matches: 7. Germline V CDR1 and CDR2: SGHTA, FQGTGA. This CDR3 has 15 residues. CDR3 sequence: CASSLQGVGTGELFF. As DNA, the CDR3 is TGTGCCAGCAGCCTTCAGGGGGTGGGCACCGGGGAGCTGTTTTTT.

V and J are TRBV19 and TRBJ2-5, with 8 bases fitting TRBD2. The CDR3 is 14 amino acids. Germline CDR1 LNHDA, CDR2 SQIVND (reference sequence). With V trimmed by 9 bases and J by 3 bases, 9 bases remained unmatched. CDR3 in DNA: TGTGCCAGCCAAACCCGGGGGGGCGAAGAGACCCAGTACTTC. It translates to CASQTRGGEETQYF.